These 19 T cell receptor beta chains share one sample of origin, sequenced in a study of somatic mutations in cytotoxic T cells in rheumatoid arthritis. Clones were read by immunoSEQ multiplex PCR, and TCRdb kept only the in-frame ones, dropping some. The sample holds around 1,000 clones, 84% seen once. The specimen was CD8+ T cells sorted from blood. These receptors all come from a woman aged 55-75 years with rheumatoid arthritis.

In regard to this clone: One end of the junction is discordant with germline, which a read error may explain. The chain uses TRBV6-5 and TRBJ2-7, with a weak D call TRBD2 (6 bases). This CDR3 region has 12 residues. CDR1 and CDR2 from the germline V gene are MNHEY and SVGAGI. In nucleotides, the CDR3 is TGTGCCAGCAGTGAAGACGGACCCCCCGGGGGCTTC. Amino acids: CASSEDGPPGGF.

This sequence joins TRBV29-1 and TRBJ1-1, with D perhaps TRBD1 (6 bases). The V gene lost 7 bases and the J gene lost 1 base, with 16 bases spanning the gap. This CDR3 region has 14 residues. Germline V lookup: CDR1 SQVTM, CDR2 ANQGSEA. DNA of the CDR3: TGCAGCGCCCCAGCGGGGGGGGCGAACACTGAAGCTTTCTTT. Its translation is CSAPAGGANTEAFF.

V is TRBV28 and J is TRBJ1-2, with D hard to call. Deletions cut 1 base from V and 8 bases from J, with 11 bases between. This CDR3 is 13 amino acids long. Per germline, CDR1 MDHEN and CDR2 SYDVKM. CDR3: CASSLSRDWGYTF. The CDR3 bases are TGTGCCAGCAGTTTATCTCGGGATTGGGGCTACACCTTC.

This chain links TRBV19 with TRBJ2-2; 10 positions match TRBD2. The J segment lost 6 bases and the V segment lost 3 bases, leaving 4 bases of the junction unmatched. Germline V gives CDR1 LNHDA, CDR2 SQIVND (reference sequence). This CDR3 contains 15 residues. CDR3 DNA sequence: TGTGCCAGTAGTATCGCTAGCGGGGGTGCCGGGGAGCTGTTTTTT. This gives the protein CASSIASGGAGELFF.

By proportion, this clone is hyperexpanded. The V gene is TRBV28, the J gene TRBJ2-5, with 8 nucleotides matching TRBD1. The CDR3 has 14 amino acids. J was trimmed by 5 bases and V by 6 bases; bases with no gene match: 8. CDR1 is MDHEN and CDR2 is SYDVKM in the germline V gene. The CDR3 here is CASSRGQARETQYF. CDR3 coding DNA: TGTGCCAGCAGCCGGGGACAGGCCAGGGAGACCCAGTACTTC.

The CDR3 DNA follows: TGTGCCAGCAGGCCCGGGGGTATGAACACCGGGGAGCTGTTTTTT. It specifies CASRPGGMNTGELFF. The chain combines TRBV9 with TRBJ2-2; TRBD2 is a possible D gene (6 bases). CDR3 length: 15 amino acids. The V gene lost 5 bases and the J gene lost 1 base, with 12 bases spanning the gap. Germline V gene data show CDR1 as SGDLS and CDR2 as YYNGEE.

V and J are TRBV13 and TRBJ2-5; TRBD2 agrees at 7 bases. From germline, CDR1 is PRHDT and CDR2 FYEKMQ (reference sequence). This CDR3 region has 17 residues. J gave up 2 bases and V 8 bases, and 17 bases lay outside the gene matches. CDR3 region: CASRKGGPAGPQETQYF. CDR3 nucleotide sequence: TGTGCCAGCCGGAAGGGAGGTCCAGCGGGGCCACAAGAGACCCAGTACTTC.

The chain has TRBV5-1 and TRBJ2-1; TRBD2 aligns across 9 bases. Germline V gene data show CDR1 as SGHRS and CDR2 as YFSETQ. The V gene end was trimmed by 4 bases and the J gene end by 0 bases; junction bases not matched to a gene: 8. The CDR3 loop spans 17 amino acids. In DNA form, the CDR3 reads TGCGCCAGCAGCCCAGGGACTAGCACTAGCTCCTACAATGAGCAGTTCTTC. Translating it yields CASSPGTSTSSYNEQFF.

This clone was detected once. V usage is TRBV7-6 and J usage is TRBJ2-7, with TRBD1 matching over 10 bases. The CDR3 has 15 residues. V was clipped by 6 bases and J by 5 bases; unmatched bases: 10. Looked up from germline, CDR1 is SGHVS and CDR2 is FNYEAQ. The CDR3 protein is CASRPGGQGLHEQYF. CDR3 coding DNA: TGTGCCAGCAGGCCGGGGGGACAGGGGTTGCACGAGCAGTACTTC.

The genes are TRBV9 and TRBJ1-6; D ambiguous. CDR3 size: 13 residues. V gave up 0 bases and J gave up 10 bases, with 8 bases separating them. Germline CDR1 reads SGDLS; CDR2 reads YYNGEE. CDR3: CASSVVPVSPLHF. The CDR3 bases are TGTGCCAGCAGCGTAGTTCCCGTGTCACCCCTCCACTTT.

The chain joins TRBV19 to TRBJ2-4; 11 bases are shared with TRBD2. The V gene end was trimmed by 1 base and the J gene end by 6 bases; junction bases not matched to a gene: 5. This CDR3 region has 16 residues. CDR1 LNHDA and CDR2 SQIVND come from the germline V gene (reference sequence). The CDR3 reads CASSIVSGGAGNIQYF. The CDR3 DNA sequence: TGTGCCAGTAGTATAGTTAGCGGGGGGGCGGGAAACATTCAGTACTTC.

A few counts support this clone. The rearrangement uses TRBV7-9 and TRBJ2-5; no clear D. The CDR3 is 14 amino acids. The V end was cut by 3 bases, the J end by 3 bases, with 11 bases between. Per germline, CDR1 SEHNR and CDR2 FQNEAQ (reference sequence). Here the CDR3 reads CASSFPGTKETQYF. Written as DNA, the CDR3 is TGTGCCAGCAGCTTTCCGGGTACCAAAGAGACCCAGTACTTC.

By share, this clone ranks as large. The J gene is TRBJ1-5, the V gene TRBV6-5; possible D gene TRBD1, 5 bases. V was shortened by 5 bases and J by 7 bases, with 15 bases between the two germline ends. The CDR3 is 14 residues long. Germline V gene data show CDR1 as MNHEY and CDR2 as SVGAGI. The CDR3 nucleotides read TGTGCCAGCAGTCGACGGAGGGAGGGGCAGCCCCAGCATTTT. This gives the protein CASSRRREGQPQHF.

The chain links TRBV11-3 to TRBJ1-5; perhaps TRBD1 as D (6 bases). The germline V gene encodes CDR1 SGHNT and CDR2 YENEEA. This CDR3 region has 18 residues. V shed 3 bases and J shed 3 bases, with 21 bases lying between them. Here the CDR3 reads CASSFVLFGGANNQPQHF. The CDR3 DNA sequence: TGTGCCAGCAGCTTTGTTCTGTTTGGGGGGGCGAACAATCAGCCCCAGCATTTT. Full variable domain (outside the CDR3, taken from reference TRBV11-3 and TRBJ1-5): EAGVVQSPRYKIIEKKQPVAFWCNPISGHNTLYWYLQNLGQGPELLIRYENEEAVDDSQLPKDRFSAERLKGVDSTLKIQPAELGDSAVYLCASSFVLFGGANNQPQHFGDGTRLSIL.

The genes are TRBV6-1 and TRBJ2-2; no clear D gene. Trimming cost V 7 bases and J 0 bases, with 12 bases left between them. The CDR3 is 15 residues long. Germline V gene data show CDR1 as MNHNS and CDR2 as SASEGT. The CDR3 here is CASKLPTSNTGELFF. As DNA, the CDR3 is TGTGCCAGCAAACTCCCCACTTCGAACACCGGGGAGCTGTTTTTT.

The rearrangement uses TRBV6-5 and TRBJ2-1; 9 bases are shared with TRBD2. CDR1 and CDR2 from the germline V gene are MNHEY and SVGAGI. Trimming took 2 bases from V and 4 from J; bases not matched to a gene: 0. The CDR3 is 14 residues long. The CDR3 DNA sequence: TGTGCCAGCAGTTACGCGGGGGGGTACAATGAGCAGTTCTTC. As protein: CASSYAGGYNEQFF.

This rearrangement joins TRBV7-9 to TRBJ1-4; D is undetermined. The V end lost 3 bases, the J end lost 0 bases, and 11 bases lay between the germline ends. This CDR3 spans 16 amino acids. Germline V gene lookup returns CDR1 SEHNR and CDR2 FQNEAQ (reference sequence). As DNA, the CDR3 is TGTGCCAGCAGCTTTGTTCAGGATGCAACTAATGAAAAACTGTTTTTT. It codes for CASSFVQDATNEKLFF. Supplemented by reference TRBV7-9 and TRBJ1-4, the full variable domain reads DTGVSQNPRHKITKRGQNVTFRCDPISEHNRLYWYRQTLGQGPEFLTYFQNEAQLEKSRLLSDRFSAERPKGSFSTLEIQRTEQGDSAMYLCASSFVQDATNEKLFFGSGTQLSVL.

The V and J genes are TRBV5-6 and TRBJ1-6; tentatively, D is TRBD1 (6 bases). V shed 7 bases and J shed 6 bases, with 23 bases lying between them. The CDR3 totals 17 residues. The V gene's germline CDR1 is SGHDT and CDR2 YYEEEE. The CDR3 spells CASLNRGRGLFNSPLHF. The CDR3 DNA reads TGTGCCAGCCTCAATCGGGGCAGGGGTTTATTTAATTCACCCCTCCACTTT.

The chain couples TRBV7-8 to TRBJ2-3, with 9 bases matching TRBD1. Germline V CDR1 and CDR2: SGHVS, FQNEAQ. The CDR3 totals 16 residues. V was clipped by 5 bases and J by 6 bases; unmatched bases: 12. CDR3 in amino acids: CASSHPRTGAGDTQYF. The CDR3 nucleotides read TGTGCCAGCAGCCACCCGCGGACAGGGGCAGGGGATACGCAGTATTTT.